The present T cell receptor beta chain was sequenced within a study of T-cell reconstitution after alpha-beta-depleted transplantation in children. Trimming removed 0 bases at V and 7 bases at J, with 12 bases between. The CDR3 is 14 amino acids. This clonotype was observed at least ten times. Molecular barcoding with unique molecular identifiers was used for the TCRbeta library. TCRdb re-analysed the PCR reads in MiXCR, keeping a single row per CDR3 protein. The repertoire consists of 150,000 to 250,000 distinct CDR3 sequences, with more than 14% occurring once and the leading ten covering about 13%.

The rearrangement uses TRBV12-3 or TRBV12-4 and TRBJ1-2; D perhaps matches TRBD1 (5 bases). The clonotype was recovered from a human donor who donated a stem cell graft to a child with acute lymphoblastic leukemia. The material was PBMCs from the stem cell graft donor, obtained from the stem cell graft. CDR3 amino acids: CASSLARQGVGYTF. In DNA form, the CDR3 reads TGTGCCAGCAGTTTAGCGCGGCAGGGCGTTGGCTACACCTTC.